This T cell receptor beta chain was identified in a study of cytomegalovirus exposure and HLA in healthy donors. Primers: 60 Vbeta forward and 13 Jbeta reverse. Assay used: immunoSEQ multiplex PCR; TCRdb lists only in-frame clones, some missing. The repertoire holds around 57,000 clones, with 70% to 90% as singletons. The TCR sequence derives from a man aged 30-40 years in good health and CMV-seropositive. Sequencing used PBMCs.

CDR3 DNA: TGCGCCAGCAGTCAACCTGTCCCTGGGGACAGGTCTTCCTACGAGCAGTACTTC. Protein product: CASSQPVPGDRSSYEQYF. V and J are TRBV23-1 and TRBJ2-7, with 8 bases that match TRBD1. TRBV23-1 is identified as an open reading frame with a role that is uncertain. With 2 bases clipped from V and 1 base from J, the junction kept 13 bases outside the gene matches. This CDR3 has 18 residues.